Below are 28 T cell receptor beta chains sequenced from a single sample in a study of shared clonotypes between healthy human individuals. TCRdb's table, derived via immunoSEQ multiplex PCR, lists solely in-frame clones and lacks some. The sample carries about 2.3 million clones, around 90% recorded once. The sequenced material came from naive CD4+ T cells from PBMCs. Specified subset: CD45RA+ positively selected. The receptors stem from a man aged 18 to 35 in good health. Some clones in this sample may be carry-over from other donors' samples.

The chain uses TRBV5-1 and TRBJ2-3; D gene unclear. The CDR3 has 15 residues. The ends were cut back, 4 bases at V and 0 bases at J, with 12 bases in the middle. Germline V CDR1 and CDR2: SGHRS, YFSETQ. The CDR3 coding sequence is TGCGCCAGCAGCGGCCAGGTTTCGAGCACAGATACGCAGTATTTT. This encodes CASSGQVSSTDTQYF.

In nucleotides, the CDR3 is TGTGCCAGTAGTATTGTTGCGCGGGAAGTAGCCAAAAACATTCAGTACTTC. This codes for CASSIVAREVAKNIQYF. V and J are TRBV19 and TRBJ2-4; tentatively, D is TRBD2 (6 bases). The CDR3 spans 17 residues. The germline V gene has CDR1 LNHDA and CDR2 SQIVND (reference sequence). The germline V and J ends were trimmed by 3 bases and 0 bases, with 15 bases remaining between them.

The CDR3 nucleotides are TGTGCCAGCAGCTTGGGAAAGCCTCCAGCTTTCTTT. This gives the protein CASSLGKPPAFF. The chain has TRBV5-4 and TRBJ1-1, with unresolved D. The V gene lost 0 bases and the J gene lost 10 bases, with 10 bases spanning the gap. Per the germline V gene, CDR1 is SGHNT and CDR2 is YYREEE (reference sequence). The CDR3 loop spans 12 amino acids.

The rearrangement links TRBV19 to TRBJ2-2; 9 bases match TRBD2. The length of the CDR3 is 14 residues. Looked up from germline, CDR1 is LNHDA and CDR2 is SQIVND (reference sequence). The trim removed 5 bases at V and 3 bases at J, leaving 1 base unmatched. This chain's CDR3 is CASSRTSDTGELFF. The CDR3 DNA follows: TGTGCCAGTAGTCGGACTAGCGACACCGGGGAGCTGTTTTTT.

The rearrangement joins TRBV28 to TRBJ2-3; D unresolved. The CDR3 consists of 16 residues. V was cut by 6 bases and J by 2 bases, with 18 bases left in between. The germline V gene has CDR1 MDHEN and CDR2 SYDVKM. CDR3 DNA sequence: TGTGCCAGCAGCCCTATGGACGGAACCTTCACAGATACGCAGTATTTT. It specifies CASSPMDGTFTDTQYF.

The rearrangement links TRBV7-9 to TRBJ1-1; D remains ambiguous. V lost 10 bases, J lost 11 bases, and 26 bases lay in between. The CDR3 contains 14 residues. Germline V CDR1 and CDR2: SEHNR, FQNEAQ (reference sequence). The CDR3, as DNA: TGTGCCATCCTCCCGACCGGTATTTATCCTAAGGCTTTCTTT. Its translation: CAILPTGIYPKAFF.

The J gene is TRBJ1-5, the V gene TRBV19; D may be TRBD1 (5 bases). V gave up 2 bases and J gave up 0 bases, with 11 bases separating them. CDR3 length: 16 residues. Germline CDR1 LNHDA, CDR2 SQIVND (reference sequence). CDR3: CASSIHGTDSNQPQHF. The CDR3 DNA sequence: TGTGCCAGTAGTATACACGGGACGGATAGCAATCAGCCCCAGCATTTT.

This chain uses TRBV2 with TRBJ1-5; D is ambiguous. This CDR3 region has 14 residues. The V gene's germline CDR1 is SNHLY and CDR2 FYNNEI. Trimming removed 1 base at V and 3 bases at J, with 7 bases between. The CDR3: CASSEGLINQPQHF. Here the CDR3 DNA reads TGTGCCAGCAGTGAAGGACTGATCAATCAGCCCCAGCATTTT.

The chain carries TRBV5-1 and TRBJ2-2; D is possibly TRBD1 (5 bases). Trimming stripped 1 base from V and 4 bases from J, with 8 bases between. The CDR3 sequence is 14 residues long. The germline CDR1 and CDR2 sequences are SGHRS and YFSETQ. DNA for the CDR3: TGCGCCAGCAGCTTGTTCACAGGCACCGGGGAGCTGTTTTTT. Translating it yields CASSLFTGTGELFF.

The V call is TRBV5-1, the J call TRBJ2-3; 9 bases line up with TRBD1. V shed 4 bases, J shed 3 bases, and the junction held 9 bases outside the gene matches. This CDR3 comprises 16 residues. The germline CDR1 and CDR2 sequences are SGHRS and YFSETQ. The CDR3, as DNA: TGCGCCAGCAGCCCCCGACCGGGACAGGGAACAGATACGCAGTATTTT. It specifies CASSPRPGQGTDTQYF.

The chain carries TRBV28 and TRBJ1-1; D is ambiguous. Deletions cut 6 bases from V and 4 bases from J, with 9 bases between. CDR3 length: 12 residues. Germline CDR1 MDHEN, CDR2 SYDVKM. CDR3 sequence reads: CASRQRLTEAFF. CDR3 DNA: TGTGCCAGCAGGCAAAGGCTCACTGAAGCTTTCTTT.

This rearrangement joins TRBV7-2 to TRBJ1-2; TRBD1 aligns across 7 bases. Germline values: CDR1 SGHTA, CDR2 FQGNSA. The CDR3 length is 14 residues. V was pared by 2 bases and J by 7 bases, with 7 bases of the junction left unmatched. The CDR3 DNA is TGTGCCAGCAGCTTAAATACAGGGGATCTTGGCTACACCTTC. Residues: CASSLNTGDLGYTF.

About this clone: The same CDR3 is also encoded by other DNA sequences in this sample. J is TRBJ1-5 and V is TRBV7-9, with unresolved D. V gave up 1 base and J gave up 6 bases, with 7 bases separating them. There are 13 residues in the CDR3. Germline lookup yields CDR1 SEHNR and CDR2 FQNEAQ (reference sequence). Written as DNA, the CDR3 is TGTGCCAGCAGCTTAGGGGTGTCTCAGCCCCAGCATTTT. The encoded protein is CASSLGVSQPQHF. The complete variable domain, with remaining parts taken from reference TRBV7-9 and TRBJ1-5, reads DTGVSQNPRHKITKRGQNVTFRCDPISEHNRLYWYRQTLGQGPEFLTYFQNEAQLEKSRLLSDRFSAERPKGSFSTLEIQRTEQGDSAMYLCASSLGVSQPQHFGDGTRLSIL.

The DNA of the CDR3 is TGTGCCAGCAGCGACAGCGTATCCCTGCGAGACACCATATATTTT. Its protein product is CASSDSVSLRDTIYF. This chain uses TRBV5-4 with TRBJ1-3; tentative D call: TRBD1 (5 bases). The CDR3 runs to 15 residues. CDR1 and CDR2 (germline): SGHNT, YYREEE (reference sequence). V lost 4 bases and J lost 8, with 19 bases in between.

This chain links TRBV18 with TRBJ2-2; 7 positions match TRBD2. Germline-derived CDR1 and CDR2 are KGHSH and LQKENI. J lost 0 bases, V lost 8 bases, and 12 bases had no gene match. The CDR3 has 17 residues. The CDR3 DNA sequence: TGTGCCAGCACCACTCGCGGGGGACGGCCGAACACCGGGGAGCTGTTTTTT. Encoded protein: CASTTRGGRPNTGELFF.

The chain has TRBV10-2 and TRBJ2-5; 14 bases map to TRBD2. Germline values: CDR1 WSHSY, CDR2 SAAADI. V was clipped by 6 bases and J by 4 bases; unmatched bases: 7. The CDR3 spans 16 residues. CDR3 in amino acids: CASRTSGGGGGETQYF. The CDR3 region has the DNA TGCGCCAGCAGGACTAGCGGGGGGGGCGGAGGAGAGACCCAGTACTTC.

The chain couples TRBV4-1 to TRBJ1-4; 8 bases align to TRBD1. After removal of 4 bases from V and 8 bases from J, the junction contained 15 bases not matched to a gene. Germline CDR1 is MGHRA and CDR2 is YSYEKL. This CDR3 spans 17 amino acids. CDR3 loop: CASSRQSGGRVREKLFF. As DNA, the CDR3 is TGCGCCAGCAGCCGCCAATCAGGGGGCAGGGTGAGGGAAAAACTGTTTTTT.

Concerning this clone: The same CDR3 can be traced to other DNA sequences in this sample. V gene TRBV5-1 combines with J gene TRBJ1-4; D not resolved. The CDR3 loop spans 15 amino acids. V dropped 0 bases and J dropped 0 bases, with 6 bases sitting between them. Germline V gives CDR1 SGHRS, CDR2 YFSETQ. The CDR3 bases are TGCGCCAGCAGCTTGGTCGGTGCAACTAATGAAAAACTGTTTTTT. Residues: CASSLVGATNEKLFF.

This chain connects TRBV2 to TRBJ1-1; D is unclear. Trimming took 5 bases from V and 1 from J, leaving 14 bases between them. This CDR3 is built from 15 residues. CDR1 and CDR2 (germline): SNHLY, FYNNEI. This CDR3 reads CASSRSVSANTEAFF. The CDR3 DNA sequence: TGTGCCAGCAGTCGATCCGTTTCCGCGAACACTGAAGCTTTCTTT.

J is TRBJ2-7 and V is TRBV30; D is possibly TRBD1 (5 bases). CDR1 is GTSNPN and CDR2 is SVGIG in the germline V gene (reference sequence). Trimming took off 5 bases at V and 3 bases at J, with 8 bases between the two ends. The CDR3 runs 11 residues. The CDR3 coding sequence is TGTGCCTGGCAAGACAGCTACGAGCAGTACTTC. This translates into CAWQDSYEQYF.

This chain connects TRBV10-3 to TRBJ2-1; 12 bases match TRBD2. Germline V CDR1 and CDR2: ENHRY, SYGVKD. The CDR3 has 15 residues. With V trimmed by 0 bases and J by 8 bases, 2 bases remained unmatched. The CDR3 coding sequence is TGTGCCATCAGTGAGTCGACTAGCGGGAGCTATGAGCAGTTCTTC. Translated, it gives CAISESTSGSYEQFF.

CDR3 residues: CASSPLGVDTEAFF. The DNA of the CDR3 is TGTGCCAGTAGTCCTTTGGGGGTCGACACTGAAGCTTTCTTT. The V call is TRBV19, the J call TRBJ1-1, with D possibly matching TRBD1 (5 bases). Trimming shortened V by 5 bases and J by 3 bases, and 13 bases separated the two germline ends. CDR3 size: 14 residues. The germline V gene encodes CDR1 LNHDA and CDR2 SQIVND (reference sequence).

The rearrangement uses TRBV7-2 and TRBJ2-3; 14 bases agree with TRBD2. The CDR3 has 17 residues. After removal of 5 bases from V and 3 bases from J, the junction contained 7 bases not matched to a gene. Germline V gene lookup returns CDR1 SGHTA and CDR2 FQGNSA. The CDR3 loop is CASSPGGLAGVTDTQYF. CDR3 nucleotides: TGTGCCAGCAGCCCTGGGGGACTAGCGGGAGTTACAGATACGCAGTATTTT.

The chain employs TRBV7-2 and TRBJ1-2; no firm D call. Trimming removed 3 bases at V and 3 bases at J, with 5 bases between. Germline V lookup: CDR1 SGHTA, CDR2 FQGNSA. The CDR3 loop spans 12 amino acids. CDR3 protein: CASSFGYYGYTF. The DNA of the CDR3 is TGTGCCAGCAGCTTCGGGTACTATGGCTACACCTTC.

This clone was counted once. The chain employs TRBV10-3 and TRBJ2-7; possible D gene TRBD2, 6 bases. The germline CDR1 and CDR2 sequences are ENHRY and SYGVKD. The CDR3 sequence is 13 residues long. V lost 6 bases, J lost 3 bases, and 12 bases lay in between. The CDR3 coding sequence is TGTGCCATCAGCTCGGGACTCAACTACGAGCAGTACTTC. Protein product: CAISSGLNYEQYF.

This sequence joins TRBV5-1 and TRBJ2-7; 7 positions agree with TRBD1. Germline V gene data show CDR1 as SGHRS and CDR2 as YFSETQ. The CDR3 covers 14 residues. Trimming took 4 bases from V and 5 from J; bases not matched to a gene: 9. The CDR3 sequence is CASSLGQLFDEQYF. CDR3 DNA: TGCGCCAGCAGCCTGGGACAGTTATTCGACGAGCAGTACTTC.

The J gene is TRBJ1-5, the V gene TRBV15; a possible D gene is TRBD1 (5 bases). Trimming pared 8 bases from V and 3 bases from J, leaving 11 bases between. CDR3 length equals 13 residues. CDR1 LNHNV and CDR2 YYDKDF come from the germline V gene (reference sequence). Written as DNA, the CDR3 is TGTGCCACCGCGCGGGGGATCAATCAGCCCCAGCATTTT. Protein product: CATARGINQPQHF.

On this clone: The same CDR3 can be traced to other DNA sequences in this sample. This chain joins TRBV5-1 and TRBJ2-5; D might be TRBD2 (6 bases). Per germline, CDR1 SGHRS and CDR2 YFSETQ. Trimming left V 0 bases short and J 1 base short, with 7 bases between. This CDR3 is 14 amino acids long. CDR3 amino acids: CASSLGLGQETQYF. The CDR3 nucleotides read TGCGCCAGCAGCTTGGGACTAGGCCAAGAGACCCAGTACTTC.